Listed below are T cell receptor beta chains from one sample, sequenced in a study of blood T cell repertoires in COVID-19. The table came from immunoSEQ multiplex PCR; TCRdb's copy has only in-frame clones and leaves some out. The sample yields tens of thousands of clones, 60% to 80% seen once. Sequenced material: peripheral blood. The receptors shown here come from a human donor in a cohort sampled during active COVID-19. Each CDR3 is given with its conserved first and last residue. A D gene is named only where the DNA matches it firmly. For some rows the clone size is stated as once, few or many, or as a class when expanded; others skip it.

clone_size	v_call	d_call	j_call	cdr3_nt	cdr3_aa
-	TRBV6-5	-	TRBJ1-5	TGTGCCAGCAGTTACTCACGAGGGAGCAATCAGCCCCAGCATTTT	CASSYSRGSNQPQHF
few	TRBV5-1	TRBD1	TRBJ1-1	TGCGCCAGCCTGGGACAGGTGGACACTGAAGCTTTCTTT	CASLGQVDTEAFF
-	TRBV7-2	-	TRBJ1-2	TGTGCCAGCAGCCCGGACATTTCCGACTATGGCTACACCTTC	CASSPDISDYGYTF
-	TRBV6-5	TRBD1	TRBJ2-1	TGTGCCAGCAGGGGACAGGGGGCTTGGAGTGAGCAGTTCTTC	CASRGQGAWSEQFF
-	TRBV7-9	-	TRBJ2-7	TGTGCCAGCAGCTTACGGGTCGAGCAGTACTTC	CASSLRVEQYF
-	TRBV10-1	TRBD2	TRBJ2-2	TGCGCCAGCAGTGAGGTAGCGGGAGTCTCTGGGGAGCTGTTTTTT	CASSEVAGVSGELFF
-	TRBV7-2	-	TRBJ1-6	TGTGCCAGCAGCTTAGGGCAGGGAATGAATAATTCACCCCTCCACTTT	CASSLGQGMNNSPLHF
once	TRBV14	TRBD2	TRBJ2-4	TGTGCCAGCAGCCAGAGGCGCGGGGGGAGTCAGTACTTC	CASSQRRGGSQYF
-	TRBV5-6	-	TRBJ1-4	TGTGCCAGCAGCGGGGAGGGGAGGAATGAAAAACTGTTTTTT	CASSGEGRNEKLFF
-	TRBV29-1	-	TRBJ2-1	TGCAGCGTTGCCATAGGGCAGGGGTCCTACAATGAGCAGTTCTTC	CSVAIGQGSYNEQFF
-	TRBV30	-	TRBJ2-6	TGTGCCTGGGGTTACAGGTACACCTCTGGGGCCAACGTCCTGACTTTC	CAWGYRYTSGANVLTF
few	TRBV7-2	TRBD2	TRBJ2-7	TGTGCCAGCAGCAGCCCCAGGGGGACTAGCGGGAGGACCTACGAGCAGTACTTC	CASSSPRGTSGRTYEQYF
-	TRBV9	-	TRBJ1-3	TGTGCCAGCAGCGCGGGGGTTCTTGGAAACACCATATATTTT	CASSAGVLGNTIYF
-	TRBV5-1	-	TRBJ2-1	TGCGCCAGCAGCGCGGCCCTAGCCAATGAGCAGTTCTTC	CASSAALANEQFF
few	TRBV30	-	TRBJ2-5	TGTGCCTGGAGTAGTAACCACAGAGAGACCCAGTACTTC	CAWSSNHRETQYF
-	TRBV6-1	-	TRBJ2-1	TGTGCCAGCAGTGATTGGGGCCCCTACAATGAGCAGTTCTTC	CASSDWGPYNEQFF
few	TRBV14	-	TRBJ2-7	TGTGCCAGCAGCCAAGGGGCCGCGCTCGAGCAGTACTTC	CASSQGAALEQYF